The text below deals with one T cell receptor beta chain. Its antigen is as yet unknown. The data were obtained in a study of shared clonotypes between healthy human individuals. The study's findings and limits: Researchers sampled only blood; tissue repertoires likely differ.

Using immunoSEQ multiplex PCR, the repertoire was profiled, and TCRdb retains in-frame clones only, with some absent. The table has 1.5 million to 2.5 million clones, about 95% seen once. CD8 cells regarded as naive lacked CD45RO, were positively chosen for CCR7, and omitted terminally differentiated effector memory CD45RA+ cells. The sequence came from a man younger than 30 in good health. The sequencing sample was made of naive CD8+ T cells sorted from blood.

The CDR3 DNA reads TGCGCCAGCAGTGACCCGGGACAGAATAATCAGCCCCAGCATTTT. Encoded protein: CASSDPGQNNQPQHF. The rearrangement links TRBV10-2 to TRBJ1-5, with 7 positions matching TRBD1. With V trimmed by 3 bases and J by 4 bases, 6 bases remained unmatched. The CDR3 contains 15 residues. From germline, CDR1 is WSHSY and CDR2 SAAADI.